Listed here are 7 T cell receptor beta chains from one sample, sequenced in a study of T cells in narcolepsy. Some clones are missing from TCRdb's copy, which holds only in-frame ones; the method was immunoSEQ multiplex PCR. The repertoire holds some 33,000 clones, with roughly 90% as singletons. The sequencing input was CD45RA- memory CD4+ T cells from PBMCs. The receptors here all came from a human donor with narcolepsy.

The rearrangement uses TRBV11-2 and TRBJ2-5; 10 nucleotides align to TRBD2. The germline gives CDR1 SGHAT, CDR2 FQNNGV. The CDR3 loop spans 20 amino acids. V was clipped by 0 bases and J by 5 bases; unmatched bases: 18. CDR3 loop: CASSLELLRGAGGPRETQYF. The CDR3 bases are TGTGCCAGCAGCTTAGAACTCCTTCGGGGAGCGGGGGGGCCCAGGGAGACCCAGTACTTC.

The rearrangement joins TRBV19 to TRBJ1-1, with 9 bases fitting TRBD1. This CDR3 is 16 amino acids long. V dropped 4 bases and J dropped 7; count of bases not matched to a gene: 13. Germline loops: CDR1 LNHDA, CDR2 SQIVND (reference sequence). As DNA, the CDR3 is TGTGCCAGTAGTACCTATTCCGGGACAGGGTGGAGTGAAGCTTTCTTT. Its protein product is CASSTYSGTGWSEAFF.

The V gene is TRBV4-2, the J gene TRBJ2-3; the match to TRBD2 covers 15 bases. This CDR3 comprises 18 residues. The trim removed 0 bases at V and 2 bases at J, leaving 3 bases unmatched. From germline, CDR1 is LGHNA and CDR2 YNFKEQ. The CDR3 sequence is CASSQEGLAGGNTDTQYF. CDR3 bases: TGTGCCAGCAGCCAAGAGGGACTAGCGGGAGGAAACACAGATACGCAGTATTTT.

In the case of this clone: Other nucleotide sequences in the sample specify the same CDR3. This chain joins TRBV30 and TRBJ2-5, with a tentative D call TRBD2 (6 bases). V lost 1 base and J lost 5, with 11 bases in between. The CDR3 length is 13 residues. Germline CDR1 GTSNPN, CDR2 SVGIG (reference sequence). As DNA, the CDR3 is TGTGCCTGGAGTGGGGTCCGGGGGGAGACCCAGTACTTC. This encodes CAWSGVRGETQYF.

The chain employs TRBV5-1 and TRBJ2-7; D is possibly TRBD1 or TRBD2 (5 bases each). V lost 7 bases and J lost 3, with 14 bases in between. The CDR3 totals 13 residues. Germline V gene sequence: CDR1 SGHRS, CDR2 YFSETQ. The CDR3 DNA is TGCGCCAGCTCACGGGACGAGCTCTACGAGCAGTACTTC. This codes for CASSRDELYEQYF.

In its sample, this clone was seen once. V and J are TRBV19 and TRBJ2-5; D call uncertain. Germline assignment: CDR1 LNHDA and CDR2 SQIVND (reference sequence). V lost 6 bases, J lost 2 bases, and 4 bases lay in between. The CDR3 is made up of 11 amino acids. The CDR3 nucleotides read TGTGCCAGTAGACAACAAGAGACCCAGTACTTC. Its protein is CASRQQETQYF.

This clone was recorded once. This chain connects TRBV10-3 to TRBJ2-3; D possibly corresponds to TRBD2 (6 bases). Trimming removed 3 bases at V and 3 bases at J, with 16 bases between. The CDR3 length is 16 residues. CDR1 is ENHRY, CDR2 SYGVKD, per germline. CDR3 loop: CAISDDAGTYTDTQYF. As DNA, the CDR3 is TGTGCCATCAGTGATGACGCCGGGACTTATACAGATACGCAGTATTTT.